One and the same sample provided the 13 T cell receptor beta chains below, sequenced in a study of T-cell memory formation after mild COVID-19 (dated by TCRdb to the early 2020s). Library preparation used 5' RACE. Reads for this sample came from an Illumina NovaSeq 6000. TCRdb trimmed public reads at Q25 via fastp, called clones via MiXCR and kept in-frame beta chains. Each entry merges the rows of one CDR3 protein and shows their most common DNA and genes. The sample yields around 180,000 distinct CDR3 sequences; roughly 20% were counted once. The ten largest clones represent more than 3% of the sample. Sequenced material: PBMCs or a T cell subset sorted from them (not recorded which). Receptor source: a man aged 18 to 30 who had mild COVID-19 (a few samples of this study predate the infection). The sample titles of this study are shuffled in the database, so cell type and time point are left out; the donor was told from shared clones.

This clonotype has more than one count but fewer than ten. The rearrangement joins TRBV7-8 to TRBJ1-5, with unresolved D. Looked up from germline, CDR1 is SGHVS and CDR2 is FQNEAQ. The CDR3 spans 14 residues. Trimming stripped 3 bases from V and 6 bases from J, with 12 bases between. CDR3 DNA: TGTGCCAGCAGCTTCGTGCTATCGGGTCAGCCCCAGCATTTT. Protein product: CASSFVLSGQPQHF. Together with reference TRBV7-8 and TRBJ1-5, the CDR3 gives the full variable domain: GAGVSQSPRYKVAKRGQDVALRCDPISGHVSLFWYQQALGQGPEFLTYFQNEAQLDKSGLPSDRFFAERPEGSVSTLKIQRTQQEDSAVYLCASSFVLSGQPQHFGDGTRLSIL.

The V gene is TRBV5-1, the J gene TRBJ1-2, with no clear D. Trimming took off 0 bases at V and 6 bases at J, with 9 bases between the two ends. This CDR3 region has 13 residues. The germline gives CDR1 SGHRS, CDR2 YFSETQ. In DNA, the CDR3 is TGCGCCAGCAGCTTGGCCGGCACACATGGCTACACCTTC. Protein product: CASSLAGTHGYTF.

The V and J genes are TRBV6-2 or TRBV6-3 and TRBJ1-6, with no clear D. V was cut by 0 bases and J by 7 bases, with 7 bases left in between. The CDR3 totals 14 residues. Germline lookup yields CDR1 MNHEY and CDR2 SVGEGT. The CDR3 coding sequence is TGTGCCAGCAGTTACTCAATCCTGAATTCACCCCTCCACTTT. Translation gives CASSYSILNSPLHF.

The chain joins TRBV4-1 to TRBJ2-7; 9 bases map to TRBD1. The germline gives CDR1 MGHRA, CDR2 YSYEKL. The CDR3 extends over 15 amino acids. Losses at the gene ends were 7 bases for V and 1 base for J; bases not matched to a gene: 8. This chain's CDR3 is CASIHGQGPSYEQYF. CDR3 DNA sequence: TGCGCCAGCATCCACGGACAGGGGCCGTCCTACGAGCAGTACTTC.

The chain carries TRBV5-1 and TRBJ2-5; unclear D gene. The CDR3 has 15 amino acids. With 0 bases removed from V and 2 bases from J, the gap between germline ends came to 11 bases. Germline V CDR1 and CDR2: SGHRS, YFSETQ. CDR3 sequence reads: CASSLAGSKQETQYF. As DNA, the CDR3 is TGCGCCAGCAGCTTGGCGGGCAGCAAGCAAGAGACCCAGTACTTC.

The V and J genes are TRBV20-1 and TRBJ2-3; D remains ambiguous. The V gene's germline CDR1 is DFQATT and CDR2 SNEGSKA (reference sequence). The V gene lost 5 bases and the J gene lost 1 base, with 16 bases spanning the gap. The CDR3 has 15 residues. The CDR3 DNA sequence: TGCAGTGCTTGGCTGCGGACCTCTGGCACAGATACGCAGTATTTT. It is translated as CSAWLRTSGTDTQYF.

On this clonotype itself: Mismatch with germline at one junction end may stem from a read error. The chain couples TRBV5-1 to TRBJ1-2, with 11 bases that match TRBD1. Germline V gene lookup returns CDR1 SGHRS and CDR2 YFSETQ. The CDR3 sequence is 15 residues long. The CDR3 region is CTSSSGQGARSGYTF. The CDR3 coding sequence is TGCACCAGCAGCTCCGGACAGGGGGCGAGGAGCGGCTACACCTTC. Full variable domain (outside the CDR3, taken from reference TRBV5-1 and TRBJ1-2): KAGVTQTPRYLIKTRGQQVTLSCSPISGHRSVSWYQQTPGQGLQFLFEYFSETQRNKGNFPGRFSGRQFSNSRSEMNVSTLELGDSALYLCTSSSGQGARSGYTFGSGTRLTVV.

This chain connects TRBV4-2 to TRBJ2-2; D gene unclear. The V and J ends lost 3 bases and 1 base respectively, with 6 bases between them. The CDR3 runs to 14 residues. Germline CDR1 reads LGHNA; CDR2 reads YNFKEQ. The CDR3 spells CASSQLQNTGELFF. The CDR3 DNA sequence: TGTGCCAGCAGCCAGCTACAGAACACCGGGGAGCTGTTTTTT.

The rearrangement joins TRBV4-3 to TRBJ2-5, with 11 bases identical to TRBD2. Germline lookup yields CDR1 LGHNA and CDR2 YSLEER. The CDR3 runs 18 residues. V gave up 5 bases and J gave up 0 bases; unmatched junction bases: 11. The CDR3 loop reads CASSAGLAGGWYQETQYF. Written as DNA, the CDR3 is TGCGCCAGCAGCGCGGGCCTAGCGGGGGGTTGGTACCAAGAGACCCAGTACTTC.

The chain has TRBV13 and TRBJ2-7; D is uncertain. The CDR3 has 18 amino acids. With 1 base removed from V and 0 bases from J, the gap between germline ends came to 19 bases. Germline V gene data show CDR1 as PRHDT and CDR2 as FYEKMQ (reference sequence). The CDR3 nucleotides read TGTGCCAGCAGCTTAGAGTTAGGGCTCCCCCGGAACTCCTACGAGCAGTACTTC. Translating it yields CASSLELGLPRNSYEQYF.

The chain uses TRBV29-1 and TRBJ1-1; D remains ambiguous. Germline CDR1 SQVTM, CDR2 ANQGSEA. This CDR3 has 14 residues. Trimming removed 6 bases from V and 1 base from J, with 15 bases in between. This CDR3 reads CSVPRGQGNTEAFF. The CDR3 DNA reads as TGCAGCGTCCCTCGGGGTCAAGGGAACACTGAAGCTTTCTTT.

This chain uses TRBV12-3 or TRBV12-4 with TRBJ1-1, with D perhaps matching TRBD1 (5 bases). The CDR3 extends over 14 amino acids. Trimming stripped 9 bases from V and 3 bases from J, with 17 bases between. Here the CDR3 reads CASHGGVRDTEAFF. In DNA, the CDR3 is TGTGCCAGTCATGGTGGGGTCAGGGACACTGAAGCTTTCTTT.

This chain links TRBV15 with TRBJ1-4; 12 positions agree with TRBD1. J lost 7 bases, V lost 1 base, and 10 bases had no gene match. The CDR3 loop spans 18 amino acids. CDR1 and CDR2 (germline): LNHNV, YYDKDF (reference sequence). The CDR3 loop reads CATSRARDRGRRGEKLFF. The CDR3 nucleotides are TGTGCCACCAGCAGAGCGCGGGACAGGGGGCGACGAGGTGAAAAACTGTTTTTT.